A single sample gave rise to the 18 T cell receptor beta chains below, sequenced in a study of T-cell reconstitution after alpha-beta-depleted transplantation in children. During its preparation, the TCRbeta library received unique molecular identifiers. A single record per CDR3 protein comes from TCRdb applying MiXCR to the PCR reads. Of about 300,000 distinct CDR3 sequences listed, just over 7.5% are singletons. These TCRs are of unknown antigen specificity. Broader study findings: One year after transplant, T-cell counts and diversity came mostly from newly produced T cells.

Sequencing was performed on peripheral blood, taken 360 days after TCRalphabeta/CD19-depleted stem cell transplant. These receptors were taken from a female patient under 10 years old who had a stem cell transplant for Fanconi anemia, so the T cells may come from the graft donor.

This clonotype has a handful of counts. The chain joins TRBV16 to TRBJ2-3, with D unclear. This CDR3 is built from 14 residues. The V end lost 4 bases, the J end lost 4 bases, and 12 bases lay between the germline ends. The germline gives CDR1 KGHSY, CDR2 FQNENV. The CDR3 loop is CASSPQVKADTQYF. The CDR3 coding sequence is TGTGCCAGCAGCCCCCAGGTGAAGGCAGATACGCAGTATTTT. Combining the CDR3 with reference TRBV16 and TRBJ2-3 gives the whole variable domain GEEVAQTPKHLVRGEGQKAKLYCAPIKGHSYVFWYQQVLKNEFKFLISFQNENVFDETGMPKERFSAKCLPNSPCSLEIQATKLEDSAVYFCASSPQVKADTQYFGPGTRLTVL.

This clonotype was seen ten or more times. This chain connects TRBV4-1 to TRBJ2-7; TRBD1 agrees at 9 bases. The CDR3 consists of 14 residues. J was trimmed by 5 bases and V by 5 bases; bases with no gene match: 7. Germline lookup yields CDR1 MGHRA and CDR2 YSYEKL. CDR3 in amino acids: CASSGRTGEDEQYF. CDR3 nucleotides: TGCGCCAGCAGCGGTAGGACAGGGGAGGACGAGCAGTACTTC.

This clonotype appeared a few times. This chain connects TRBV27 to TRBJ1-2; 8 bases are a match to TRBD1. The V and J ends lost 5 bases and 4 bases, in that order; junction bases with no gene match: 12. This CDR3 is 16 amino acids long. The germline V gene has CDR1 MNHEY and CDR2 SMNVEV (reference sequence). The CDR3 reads CASSPRTQTGVYGYTF. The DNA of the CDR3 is TGTGCCAGCAGTCCCCGGACTCAGACAGGGGTCTATGGCTACACCTTC.

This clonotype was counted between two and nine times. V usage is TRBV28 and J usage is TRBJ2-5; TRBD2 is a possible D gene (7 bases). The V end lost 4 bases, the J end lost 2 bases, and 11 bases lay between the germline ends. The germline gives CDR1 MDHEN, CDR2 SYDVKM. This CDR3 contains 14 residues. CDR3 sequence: CASSSGRGQETQYF. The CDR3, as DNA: TGTGCCAGCAGTTCAGGGAGGGGGCAAGAGACCCAGTACTTC.

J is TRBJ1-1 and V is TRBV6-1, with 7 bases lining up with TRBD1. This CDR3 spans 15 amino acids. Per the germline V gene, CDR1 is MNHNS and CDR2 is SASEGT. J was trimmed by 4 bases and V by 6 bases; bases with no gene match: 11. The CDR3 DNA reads TGTGCCAGCAGGGGAATGACAGGGTCGATCACTGAAGCTTTCTTT. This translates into CASRGMTGSITEAFF.

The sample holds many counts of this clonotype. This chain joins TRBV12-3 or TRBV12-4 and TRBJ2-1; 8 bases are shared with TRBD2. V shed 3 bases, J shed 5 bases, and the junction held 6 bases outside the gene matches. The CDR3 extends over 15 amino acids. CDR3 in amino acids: CASSFGGARDNEQFF. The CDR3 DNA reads TGTGCCAGCAGTTTCGGGGGGGCAAGGGACAATGAGCAGTTCTTC.

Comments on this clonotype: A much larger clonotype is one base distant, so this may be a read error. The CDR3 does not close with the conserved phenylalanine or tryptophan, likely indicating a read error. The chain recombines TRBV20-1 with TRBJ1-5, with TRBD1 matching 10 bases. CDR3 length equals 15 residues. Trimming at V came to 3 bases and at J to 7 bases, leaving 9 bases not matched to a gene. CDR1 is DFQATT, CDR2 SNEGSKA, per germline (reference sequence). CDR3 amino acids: CSASRDRGSGQPQHS. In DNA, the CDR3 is TGCAGTGCTAGTCGGGACAGGGGATCAGGACAGCCCCAGCATTCT.

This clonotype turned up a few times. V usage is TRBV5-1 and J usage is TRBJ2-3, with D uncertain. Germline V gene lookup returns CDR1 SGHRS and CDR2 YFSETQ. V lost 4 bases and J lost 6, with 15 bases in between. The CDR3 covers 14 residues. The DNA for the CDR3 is TGCGCCAGCAGCCTAGACTCGTTAAGGGATACGCAGTATTTT. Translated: CASSLDSLRDTQYF.

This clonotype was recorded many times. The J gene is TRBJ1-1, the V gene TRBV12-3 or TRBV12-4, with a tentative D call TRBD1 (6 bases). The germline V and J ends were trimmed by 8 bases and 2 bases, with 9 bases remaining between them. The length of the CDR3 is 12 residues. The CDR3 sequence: CASGGLNTEAFF. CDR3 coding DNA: TGTGCCAGCGGGGGGCTTAACACTGAAGCTTTCTTT.

Written as DNA, the CDR3 is TGCGCCAGCAGCTTGACAGGAAATGAAAAACTGTTTTTT. The encoded protein is CASSLTGNEKLFF. The V call is TRBV5-1, the J call TRBJ1-4, with a tentative D call TRBD1 (5 bases). The V end lost 1 base, the J end lost 5 bases, and 6 bases lay between the germline ends. This CDR3 region has 13 residues. The germline CDR1 and CDR2 sequences are SGHRS and YFSETQ.

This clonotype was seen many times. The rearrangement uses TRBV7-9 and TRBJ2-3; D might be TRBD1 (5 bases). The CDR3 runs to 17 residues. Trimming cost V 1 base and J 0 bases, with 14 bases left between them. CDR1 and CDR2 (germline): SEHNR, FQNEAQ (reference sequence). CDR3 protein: CASSLDPGPPSTDTQYF. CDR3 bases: TGTGCCAGCAGCTTAGATCCAGGGCCTCCTAGCACAGATACGCAGTATTTT.

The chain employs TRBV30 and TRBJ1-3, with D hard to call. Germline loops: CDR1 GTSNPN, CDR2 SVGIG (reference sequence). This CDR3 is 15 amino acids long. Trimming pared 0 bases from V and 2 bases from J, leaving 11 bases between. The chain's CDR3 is CAWSVRAGAGNTIYF. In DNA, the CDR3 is TGTGCCTGGAGTGTACGGGCGGGAGCTGGAAACACCATATATTTT.

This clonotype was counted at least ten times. As DNA, the CDR3 is TGCGCCAGCAGCATCTCCGGGACAGGTAACACTGAAGCTTTCTTT. This translates into CASSISGTGNTEAFF. The rearrangement joins TRBV5-1 to TRBJ1-1; 8 nucleotides line up with TRBD1. Germline V gene lookup returns CDR1 SGHRS and CDR2 YFSETQ. The CDR3 runs to 15 residues. V shed 4 bases, J shed 2 bases, and the junction held 7 bases outside the gene matches.

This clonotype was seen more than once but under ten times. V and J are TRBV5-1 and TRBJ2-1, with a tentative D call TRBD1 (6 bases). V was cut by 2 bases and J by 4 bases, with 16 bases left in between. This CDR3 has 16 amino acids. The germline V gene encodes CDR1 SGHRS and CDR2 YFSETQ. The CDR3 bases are TGCGCCAGCAGCTTTCTCCCAGGGGCGGGTTACAATGAGCAGTTCTTC. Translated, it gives CASSFLPGAGYNEQFF.

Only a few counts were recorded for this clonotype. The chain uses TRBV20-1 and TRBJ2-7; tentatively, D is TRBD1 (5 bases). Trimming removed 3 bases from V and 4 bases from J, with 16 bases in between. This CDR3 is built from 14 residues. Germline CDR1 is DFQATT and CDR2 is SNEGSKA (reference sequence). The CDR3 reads CSASSRVLGYEQYF. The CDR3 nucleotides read TGCAGTGCTAGTAGCAGGGTACTTGGGTACGAGCAGTACTTC.

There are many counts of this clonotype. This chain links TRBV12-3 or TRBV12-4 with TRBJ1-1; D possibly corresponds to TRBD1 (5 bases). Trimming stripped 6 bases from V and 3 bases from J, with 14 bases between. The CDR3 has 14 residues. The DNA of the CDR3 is TGTGCCAGCAGCCATCGCGGGGGGGACACTGAAGCTTTCTTT. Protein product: CASSHRGGDTEAFF.

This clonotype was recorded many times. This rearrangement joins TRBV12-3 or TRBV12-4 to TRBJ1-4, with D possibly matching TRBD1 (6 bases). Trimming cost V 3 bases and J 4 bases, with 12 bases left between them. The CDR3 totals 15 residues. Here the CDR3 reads CASSFFPDSNEKLFF. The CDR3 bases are TGTGCCAGCAGTTTTTTCCCGGACAGTAATGAAAAACTGTTTTTT.

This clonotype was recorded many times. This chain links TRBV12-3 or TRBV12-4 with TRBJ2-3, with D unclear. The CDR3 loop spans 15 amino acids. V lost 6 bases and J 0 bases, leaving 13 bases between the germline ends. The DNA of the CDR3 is TGTGCCAGCAGGCTTTCTCGCCGGAGCACAGATACGCAGTATTTT. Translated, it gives CASRLSRRSTDTQYF.